This T cell receptor beta chain was identified during a study of breast tumors, draining lymph nodes, adjacent tissues. Points from the study as a whole: Tumor TCR diversity was below lymph nodes but above nontumor tissue. Tumor T cell lymph node origin was a supported hypothesis, not proven.

Axillary draining lymph nodes of breast cancer patients supplied the node samples. About this clonotype itself: No antigen is known for it.

In TCRdb, the multiplex PCR reads were re-called with MiXCR into one record per CDR3 protein. The repertoire has about 230,000 distinct CDR3 sequences, 32% of them found once; the top ten carry approximately 1.4%. In germline, CDR1 is MGHDK, CDR2 SYGVNS. The CDR3 extends over 15 amino acids. The specimen sequenced was axillary lymph node tissue. V gene TRBV25-1 combines with J gene TRBJ1-6, with D unclear. This sequence originates from a female donor with breast cancer. Some clones in this sample may be carry-over from other donors' samples. The CDR3 DNA follows: TGTGCTAGGAGCAGAGGGAGCTCCTATAATTCACCCCTCCACTTT. Its translation: CARSRGSSYNSPLHF.